Following are 18 T cell receptor beta chains from one sample sequenced in a study of shared clonotypes between healthy human individuals. Assay used: immunoSEQ multiplex PCR; TCRdb lists only in-frame clones, some missing. Of around 100,000 clones listed, about 68% were seen once; the top ten hold 35% to 55%. What was sequenced was memory CD8+ T cells sorted from blood. As for subset: CD45RO+ cells pooled with CCR7-negative TemRA cells. The receptors derive from a young man in good health.

This clone was seen only once. The chain combines TRBV5-1 with TRBJ2-3, with D perhaps matching TRBD1 (5 bases). Germline V lookup: CDR1 SGHRS, CDR2 YFSETQ. The CDR3 runs to 13 residues. Trimming removed 4 bases from V and 3 bases from J, with 9 bases in between. CDR3 nucleotides: TGCGCCAGCAGCGTAGGGGAAACAGATACGCAGTATTTT. As protein: CASSVGETDTQYF.

The V call is TRBV7-9, the J call TRBJ2-1; no reliable D call. Trimming removed 3 bases at V and 3 bases at J, with 3 bases between. The CDR3 covers 12 residues. Germline values: CDR1 SEHNR, CDR2 FQNEAQ (reference sequence). The CDR3 protein is CASSLDYNEQFF. The DNA for the CDR3 is TGTGCCAGCAGCTTGGACTACAATGAGCAGTTCTTC.

This clone occurred a few times. The CDR3 bases are TGCGCCAGCAGCCATTCATCAGTTGAGCAGTTCTTC. It specifies CASSHSSVEQFF. The chain employs TRBV4-1 and TRBJ2-1; D remains ambiguous. V dropped 3 bases and J dropped 9 bases, with 9 bases sitting between them. CDR1 is MGHRA, CDR2 YSYEKL, per germline. The CDR3 is 12 amino acids.

V and J are TRBV5-1 and TRBJ2-1; TRBD2 might be the D (6 bases). Germline CDR1 reads SGHRS; CDR2 reads YFSETQ. CDR3 length: 14 amino acids. Trimming removed 4 bases at V and 8 bases at J, with 16 bases between. The CDR3 nucleotides read TGCGCCAGCAGCCCAGGACGGTGGGGGGATGAGCAGTTCTTC. Protein product: CASSPGRWGDEQFF.

This clone was recorded only once. This chain uses TRBV18 with TRBJ2-7; D possibly corresponds to TRBD2 (6 bases). V was trimmed by 3 bases and J by 6 bases, leaving 12 bases between them. Per the germline V gene, CDR1 is KGHSH and CDR2 is LQKENI. This CDR3 contains 13 residues. The CDR3 DNA is TGTGCCAGCTCACCTCCGGGGGTGATCGAGCAGTACTTC. Translating gives CASSPPGVIEQYF.

The V and J genes are TRBV5-4 and TRBJ2-1; TRBD2 is a possible D gene (6 bases). The V gene's germline CDR1 is SGHNT and CDR2 YYREEE (reference sequence). The CDR3 contains 19 residues. Trimming removed 0 bases from V and 4 bases from J, with 23 bases in between. The CDR3 DNA sequence: TGTGCCAGCAGCTTGGCCCTTGATGGCGGCGGGAAACTATACAATGAGCAGTTCTTC. Amino acid sequence: CASSLALDGGGKLYNEQFF.

V usage is TRBV20-1 and J usage is TRBJ2-3, with D perhaps TRBD2 (6 bases). The germline gives CDR1 DFQATT, CDR2 SNEGSKA (reference sequence). Trimming shortened V by 5 bases and J by 7 bases, and 10 bases separated the two germline ends. The CDR3 totals 11 residues. CDR3 residues: CSARDFYTQYF. The CDR3 DNA sequence: TGCAGTGCTCGGGACTTCTATACGCAGTATTTT.

This clone was picked up a small number of times. The rearrangement uses TRBV4-1 and TRBJ2-5, with 9 bases aligning to TRBD2. With V trimmed by 2 bases and J by 5 bases, 9 bases remained unmatched. Germline CDR1 reads MGHRA; CDR2 reads YSYEKL. The CDR3 loop spans 16 amino acids. CDR3 sequence reads: CASSQSSGIVGETQYF. The CDR3 DNA follows: TGCGCCAGCAGCCAATCTAGCGGGATTGTAGGTGAGACCCAGTACTTC.

The rearrangement joins TRBV7-2 to TRBJ2-3; TRBD2 aligns across 7 bases. Per the germline V gene, CDR1 is SGHTA and CDR2 is FQGNSA. V was pared by 1 base and J by 2 bases, with 6 bases of the junction left unmatched. This CDR3 spans 16 amino acids. CDR3 residues: CASSLVEGGTTDTQYF. CDR3 DNA: TGTGCCAGCAGCTTAGTTGAGGGAGGGACCACAGATACGCAGTATTTT.

This chain uses TRBV7-3 with TRBJ2-7; TRBD1 or TRBD2 may be the D gene (7 bases each). This CDR3 comprises 13 residues. V was shortened by 5 bases and J by 6 bases, with 14 bases between the two germline ends. From germline, CDR1 is SGHTA and CDR2 FQGTGA. The CDR3 DNA reads TGTGCCAGCAGCGGGGGGGACAGCACCGAGCAGTACTTC. It specifies CASSGGDSTEQYF.

The chain employs TRBV6-1 and TRBJ2-7, with unresolved D. Germline V gene sequence: CDR1 MNHNS, CDR2 SASEGT. This CDR3 has 14 amino acids. V lost 2 bases and J 0 bases, leaving 8 bases between the germline ends. The CDR3 spells CASSERYSSYEQYF. The CDR3, as DNA: TGTGCCAGCAGTGAACGATACAGCTCCTACGAGCAGTACTTC.

Only a few counts were recorded for this clone. The rearrangement uses TRBV4-3 and TRBJ2-1; 7 nucleotides match TRBD1. The J segment lost 10 bases and the V segment lost 3 bases, leaving 3 bases of the junction unmatched. The length of the CDR3 is 12 residues. The germline CDR1 and CDR2 sequences are LGHNA and YSLEER. The DNA for the CDR3 is TGCGCCAGCAGCCAGACGACAGGGGAGCAGTTCTTC. This codes for CASSQTTGEQFF.

The chain is built from TRBV28 and TRBJ2-7; maybe TRBD1 (6 bases). The germline gives CDR1 MDHEN, CDR2 SYDVKM. V was pared by 8 bases and J by 1 base, with 15 bases between. This CDR3 comprises 14 residues. CDR3 sequence: CASRRQVASYEQYF. Here the CDR3 DNA reads TGTGCCAGCCGGAGACAGGTTGCTTCCTACGAGCAGTACTTC.

A single count supports this clone. This CDR3 reads CASSVGDDSGNTIYF. The CDR3 DNA sequence: TGTGCCAGCAGCGTAGGGGACGACTCTGGAAACACCATATATTTT. This sequence joins TRBV9 and TRBJ1-3; tentative D call: TRBD1 (5 bases). CDR1 SGDLS and CDR2 YYNGEE come from the germline V gene. Trimming pared 0 bases from V and 0 bases from J, leaving 7 bases between. The CDR3 consists of 15 residues.

This rearrangement joins TRBV13 to TRBJ2-3; perhaps TRBD2 as D (5 bases). The V gene lost 5 bases and the J gene lost 4 bases, with 16 bases spanning the gap. From germline, CDR1 is PRHDT and CDR2 FYEKMQ (reference sequence). The CDR3 loop spans 15 amino acids. The CDR3 nucleotides are TGTGCCAGCAGCCCCCCCACTAGGATCTCAGATACGCAGTATTTT. Protein: CASSPPTRISDTQYF.

The chain recombines TRBV5-4 with TRBJ2-5, with D perhaps matching TRBD1 (5 bases). The germline V and J ends were trimmed by 4 bases and 2 bases, with 15 bases remaining between them. This CDR3 has 15 amino acids. Germline CDR1 is SGHNT and CDR2 is YYREEE (reference sequence). DNA of the CDR3: TGTGCCAGCAGCCGTGATCAGACAGCGCAAGAGACCCAGTACTTC. Protein: CASSRDQTAQETQYF.

This clone showed up many times. The chain uses TRBV7-9 and TRBJ2-7, with 10 bases matching TRBD1. V dropped 3 bases and J dropped 1; count of bases not matched to a gene: 9. The CDR3 has 17 residues. Germline V lookup: CDR1 SEHNR, CDR2 FQNEAQ (reference sequence). Written as DNA, the CDR3 is TGTGCCAGCAGCTTCGCAGACGGACAGGGGGAGTCCTACGAGCAGTACTTC. Its protein product is CASSFADGQGESYEQYF.

This clone was picked up many times. The chain recombines TRBV10-2 with TRBJ2-2; no firm D call. The germline gives CDR1 WSHSY, CDR2 SAAADI. Trimming pared 5 bases from V and 3 bases from J, leaving 13 bases between. The CDR3 has 15 residues. This chain's CDR3 is CASSPVEPYTGELFF. CDR3 nucleotide sequence: TGCGCCAGCAGTCCAGTGGAACCGTACACCGGGGAGCTGTTTTTT.